These T cell receptor beta chains were read from a single sample in a study of shared clonotypes between healthy human individuals. TCRdb's table, derived via immunoSEQ multiplex PCR, lists solely in-frame clones and lacks some. The table shows hundreds of thousands of clones, with around two thirds occurring only once. The sequenced material came from memory CD4+ T cells sorted from blood. The receptors were sampled from a woman aged 25 to 45 in good health. Each CDR3 is given with its conserved first and last residue.

j_gene: TRBJ2-2
v_gene: TRBV11-2
CDR3aa: CASSSRTSGSLRSGELFF

j_gene: TRBJ2-3
v_gene: TRBV18
CDR3aa: CASSGTSGVEDTQYF

j_gene: TRBJ1-2
v_gene: TRBV7-2
CDR3aa: CASSLGDRVDGYTF

j_gene: TRBJ2-4
v_gene: TRBV19
CDR3aa: CASSLTGLAGDRNIQYF

j_gene: TRBJ1-5
v_gene: TRBV28
CDR3aa: CASSFWTIKPQHF

j_gene: TRBJ2-5
v_gene: TRBV5-1
CDR3aa: CASSAPTRGETQYF

j_gene: TRBJ2-1
v_gene: TRBV5-1
CDR3aa: CASSTASGAYNEQFF

j_gene: TRBJ2-7
v_gene: TRBV5-1
CDR3aa: CASSFGYMTYEQYF

j_gene: TRBJ1-4
v_gene: TRBV5-4
CDR3aa: CASSLGQRNEKLFF

j_gene: TRBJ1-1
v_gene: TRBV28
CDR3aa: CASIEDRAGMNTEAFF

j_gene: TRBJ2-2
v_gene: TRBV27
CDR3aa: CASTERGGITGELFF

j_gene: TRBJ1-1
v_gene: TRBV18
CDR3aa: CASSPQLAGGPNTEAFF

j_gene: TRBJ2-7
v_gene: TRBV7-9
CDR3aa: CASSNHYYEQYF

j_gene: TRBJ1-5
v_gene: TRBV5-1
CDR3aa: CASSLEGSQPQHF

j_gene: TRBJ1-1
v_gene: TRBV7-2
CDR3aa: CASSLGGPGRATEAFF

j_gene: TRBJ2-7
v_gene: TRBV27
CDR3aa: CASSRTSGALYEQYF

j_gene: TRBJ1-2
v_gene: TRBV27
CDR3aa: CASSSNPAYGYTF

j_gene: TRBJ2-5
v_gene: TRBV4-2
CDR3aa: CASSQLFTSGSLEETQYF

j_gene: TRBJ1-3
v_gene: TRBV5-1
CDR3aa: CASSLDGARSGNTIYF

j_gene: TRBJ2-3
v_gene: TRBV27
CDR3aa: CASLPRSGGSGATQYF

j_gene: TRBJ2-5
v_gene: TRBV29-1
CDR3aa: CSVASPSGETQYF

j_gene: TRBJ2-2
v_gene: TRBV7-6
CDR3aa: CASSPAGQGNTGELFF

j_gene: TRBJ1-6
v_gene: TRBV30
CDR3aa: CAWNRGSLDSPLHF

j_gene: TRBJ2-2
v_gene: TRBV5-1
CDR3aa: CASSSGTFSGELFF

j_gene: TRBJ2-1
v_gene: TRBV7-6
CDR3aa: CASSYGQDFGLYNEQFF

j_gene: TRBJ2-3
v_gene: TRBV7-8
CDR3aa: CASSLGATDTQYF

j_gene: TRBJ2-7
v_gene: TRBV28
CDR3aa: CASRETTEDLYEQYF

j_gene: TRBJ2-2
v_gene: TRBV28
CDR3aa: CASTTPQTNTGELFF

j_gene: TRBJ2-2
v_gene: TRBV2
CDR3aa: CASRPRLTGELFF

j_gene: TRBJ2-1
v_gene: TRBV28
CDR3aa: CASSWGLAGGMGNEQFF

j_gene: TRBJ1-5
v_gene: TRBV2
CDR3aa: CASGGTGGVLVDQPQHF

j_gene: TRBJ2-1
v_gene: TRBV5-1
CDR3aa: CASSTSSGSYNEQFF

j_gene: TRBJ2-7
v_gene: TRBV27
CDR3aa: CASSSNRVREQYF

j_gene: TRBJ1-5
v_gene: TRBV4-1
CDR3aa: CASSQVTGGNQPQHF

j_gene: TRBJ2-3
v_gene: TRBV5-1
CDR3aa: CASSLQASTDTQYF

j_gene: TRBJ2-1
v_gene: TRBV5-1
CDR3aa: CASSLVAGHLSYNEQFF

j_gene: TRBJ2-1
v_gene: TRBV23-1
CDR3aa: CASSQSWTSGISDRSSYNEQFF

j_gene: TRBJ2-3
v_gene: TRBV6-1
CDR3aa: CASSENRGRGTQYF

j_gene: TRBJ2-7
v_gene: TRBV6-5
CDR3aa: CASSSRTGAYEQYF

j_gene: TRBJ2-2
v_gene: TRBV7-2
CDR3aa: CASSPKTSTTGELFF

j_gene: TRBJ2-1
v_gene: TRBV4-2
CDR3aa: CASSSSGLAGVLSSYNEQFF

j_gene: TRBJ2-6
v_gene: TRBV7-3
CDR3aa: CASSLTGGVGANVLTF

j_gene: TRBJ2-2
v_gene: TRBV28
CDR3aa: CASGGPNTGELFF

j_gene: TRBJ2-3
v_gene: TRBV29-1
CDR3aa: CSVVWTGGGADTQYF

j_gene: TRBJ1-1
v_gene: TRBV7-3
CDR3aa: CASSLEPDTEAFF

j_gene: TRBJ2-1
v_gene: TRBV5-1
CDR3aa: CASSQTSGNYNEQFF

j_gene: TRBJ2-7
v_gene: TRBV18
CDR3aa: CASSPGGQGPYEQYF

j_gene: TRBJ2-1
v_gene: TRBV29-1
CDR3aa: CSVEVGRGRANEQFF